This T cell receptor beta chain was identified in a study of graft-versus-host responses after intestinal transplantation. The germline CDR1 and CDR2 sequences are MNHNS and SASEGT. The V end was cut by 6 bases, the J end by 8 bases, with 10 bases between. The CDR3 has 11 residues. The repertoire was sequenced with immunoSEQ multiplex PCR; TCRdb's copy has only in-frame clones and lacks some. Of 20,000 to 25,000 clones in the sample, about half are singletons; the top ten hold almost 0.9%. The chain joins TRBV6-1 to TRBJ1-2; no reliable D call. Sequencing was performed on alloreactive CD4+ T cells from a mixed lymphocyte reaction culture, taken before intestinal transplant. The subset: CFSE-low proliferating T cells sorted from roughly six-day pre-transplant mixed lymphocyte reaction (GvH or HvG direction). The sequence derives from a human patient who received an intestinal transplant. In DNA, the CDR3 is TGTGCCAGCAGGTCCGTTGGCGGCTACACCTTC. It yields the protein CASRSVGGYTF.